This T cell receptor (beta chain) derives from a study of blood T cell repertoires in COVID-19. On the study more broadly: PBMCs, B-cell-depleted T cells, or T cells provided the cDNA or gDNA that made up the material.

CDR1 SNHLY and CDR2 FYNNEI come from the germline V gene. The CDR3 sequence is 14 residues long. Trimming stripped 5 bases from V and 0 bases from J, with 11 bases between. Using immunoSEQ multiplex PCR, the repertoire was profiled, and TCRdb retains in-frame clones only, with some absent. The sample shows 280,000 or so clones, about 91% of them seen only once. This rearrangement joins TRBV2 to TRBJ2-7; D is unresolved. Sequenced material: peripheral blood. The clonotype originates from a woman aged 30 to 39 who had recovered from COVID-19. The CDR3 DNA follows: TGTGCCAGCAGTTATAATAGCTTCTCCTACGAGCAGTACTTC. Translated, it gives CASSYNSFSYEQYF.